This T cell receptor (beta chain) was observed in a study of T cell repertoires in cytomegalovirus infection. Study background: Through public TCR beta signatures, both CMV infection and matching HLA type were indicated.

Per germline, CDR1 MNHNY and CDR2 SVGAGI (reference sequence). This CDR3 comprises 15 residues. Trimming cost V 4 bases and J 3 bases, with 12 bases left between them. TCRdb analysed the reads with MiXCR anew, one entry per CDR3 protein. The sample contains around 260,000 distinct CDR3 sequences, approximately 9% of which appear only once. Findings and caveats of the study: Based on cumulative public TCR beta family frequency, carriers of CMV plus the relevant HLA were identified. Dominating the ex vivo response were TCR beta clonotypes that were CMV-specific and HLA-C-restricted.

This clonotype was found many times. The antigen remains undetermined. Sequencing input: PBMCs. The clonotype comes from a human donor in good health (CMV status not recorded). Some clones in this sample may be carry-over from other donors' samples. This sequence joins TRBV6-6 and TRBJ2-2, with D possibly being TRBD1 or TRBD2 (6 bases each). CDR3 loop: CASSSRGQYTGELFF. The CDR3 DNA reads TGTGCCAGCAGTTCACGGGGGCAGTACACCGGGGAGCTGTTTTTT.